These T cell receptor beta chains were read from a single sample in a study of glioma-infiltrating T cells after dendritic cell vaccination. Clones were sequenced by immunoSEQ multiplex PCR, and TCRdb holds only the in-frame ones, with some missing. The sample records nearly 85,000 clones, 70% to 90% being singletons. Specimen: blood, collected before dendritic cell vaccination. The receptors originated from a human donor with glioblastoma. Each CDR3 is given with its conserved first and last residue. The D gene is left open where the match is weak.

j_gene	d_gene	v_gene	CDR3aa
TRBJ2-2	TRBD2	TRBV18	CASSPFPLAGTANTGELFF
TRBJ2-1	TRBD2	TRBV7-3	CASSLTAPSGANEQFF
TRBJ2-2	TRBD2	TRBV5-1	CASSRRTSGGANTGELFF
TRBJ1-2	NA	TRBV30	CASGGNGYTF
TRBJ1-4	NA	TRBV6-1	CASSADMIEKLFF
TRBJ1-5	NA	TRBV6-1	CASSEGNWGGQPQHF
TRBJ1-2	NA	TRBV5-5	CASSLGAQNYGYTF
TRBJ2-5	TRBD2	TRBV7-4	CASSLTPPQRGVLGETQYF
TRBJ1-2	TRBD1	TRBV30	CAWSESSGTGDGYTF
TRBJ1-4	NA	TRBV9	CASSVGGGAGEKLFF
TRBJ2-3	TRBD2	TRBV6-4	CASSGLAGGPDTQYF
TRBJ1-2	TRBD1	TRBV6-1	CASSNTAGGHYGYTF
TRBJ2-3	NA	TRBV6-6	CATGGQSTDTQYF
TRBJ1-6	NA	TRBV9	CASSVAGDNASPLHF
TRBJ2-7	TRBD1	TRBV19	CASSISQGASYEQYF
TRBJ1-5	NA	TRBV6-6	CASRAFSNQPQHF
TRBJ2-1	NA	TRBV21-1	CASSKRGTDNEQFF
TRBJ2-7	NA	TRBV6-1	CASSRHSYEQYF
TRBJ1-2	NA	TRBV2	CASSYGLGGYGYTF
TRBJ2-1	TRBD2	TRBV7-6	CASSRTSGGGNEQFF
TRBJ1-1	TRBD1	TRBV5-1	CASSVPGQGTEAFF
TRBJ1-6	NA	TRBV5-1	CASNLGVLGNSPLHF
TRBJ1-1	NA	TRBV4-1	CASSQTVTGGNTEAFF
TRBJ2-3	TRBD2	TRBV4-1	CASSTSSGRAADPTDTQYF
TRBJ2-1	TRBD2	TRBV7-3	CASSSEREVDEQLF
TRBJ2-1	TRBD2	TRBV11-2	CASSLVLAGFNNEQFF
TRBJ2-5	TRBD2	TRBV10-2	CASSESTPSGGNETQYF
TRBJ2-6	NA	TRBV2	CASSSDSFWAPGANVLTF
TRBJ2-7	TRBD1	TRBV5-4	CASRPSGTGVYEQYF
TRBJ2-1	TRBD2	TRBV5-1	CASTGTSGIGEQFF
TRBJ1-3	TRBD1	TRBV5-6	CASSPPGGRNTIYF
TRBJ1-1	NA	TRBV9	CASSVGPEYTEAFF
TRBJ2-7	NA	TRBV11-2	CASSLAVRSYEQYF
TRBJ1-1	NA	TRBV6-1	CASSDRRGAFF
TRBJ2-3	TRBD1	TRBV5-1	CASSAAGTGSRDTQYF
TRBJ2-3	NA	TRBV2	CASSNRRGGTDTQYF
TRBJ2-7	NA	TRBV5-1	CASSLEGDRRAEQYF
TRBJ2-3	TRBD2	TRBV10-3	CAISPTSGGRGDTQYF
TRBJ1-4	NA	TRBV5-1	CASSLAGSGVNEKLFF
TRBJ2-2	NA	TRBV11-2	CASSLGRGSGELFF
TRBJ2-1	NA	TRBV2	CASSETGGAGNEQFF
TRBJ2-1	TRBD2	TRBV5-6	CASSLEPSGSYNEQFF
TRBJ2-4	TRBD2	TRBV27	CASSLPGGGNIQYF
TRBJ2-2	NA	TRBV7-9	CASSQATGSTGELFF
TRBJ1-2	TRBD1	TRBV5-1	CASSPDPQGADYGYTF
TRBJ1-4	TRBD1	TRBV7-9	CASSQEGQGYEKLFF
TRBJ2-1	TRBD2	TRBV5-3	CARSFPAGGPHEQFF
TRBJ2-3	TRBD2	TRBV5-1	CASSPGLPTDTQYF
TRBJ1-6	NA	TRBV27	CASSLTDGPLHF
TRBJ1-2	NA	TRBV6-1	CASSLDTYGYTF
TRBJ2-6	TRBD1	TRBV5-1	CASSPGTGGVGGANVLTF
TRBJ2-7	TRBD2	TRBV6-1	CASKVGGADREQYF
TRBJ2-3	TRBD1	TRBV2	CASSGQVVTDTQYF
TRBJ1-1	NA	TRBV30	CAWSFGRRDEAFF
TRBJ1-5	NA	TRBV14	CASSHPGGLKSDQPQHF
TRBJ2-1	NA	TRBV2	CASRSLYNEQFF
TRBJ2-1	TRBD2	TRBV30	CARDYYNEQFF
TRBJ1-2	TRBD1	TRBV19	CAIRDSDYGYTF
TRBJ2-2	TRBD2	TRBV5-4	CASSRFVLDPTSGTVGELFF
TRBJ2-3	TRBD1	TRBV11-3	CASSLGTGVDTQYF